This T cell receptor (beta chain) was obtained from a study of shared clonotypes between healthy human individuals. It was at deep level that the assay was run. Each PCR replicate run on unsorted PBMC took in about 0.3 ug DNA, about 30,000 T cell genomes. In the authors' methods: ImmunoSEQ output held junction-only sequences without quality scores, so filtering differed. Measured with immunoSEQ multiplex PCR; TCRdb has only the in-frame clones, and not every one. V, J and clone size derive from that table, while D and trimming were established from the DNA sequence. The profile covers about half a million clones, with 75% to 85% appearing a single time and approximately 13% taken by the ten largest. This receptor was obtained from a woman in her forties in good health. Some clones in this sample may be carry-over from other donors' samples. The sample comprised PBMCs.

The CDR3 sequence: CASSFGQDYEQYF. For the CDR3, the DNA is TGCGCCAGCAGCTTTGGACAGGACTACGAGCAGTACTTC. The J gene is TRBJ2-7, the V gene TRBV5-1; 7 nucleotides align to TRBD1. Germline V lookup: CDR1 SGHRS, CDR2 YFSETQ. V dropped 2 bases and J dropped 3; count of bases not matched to a gene: 2. The CDR3 is 13 amino acids.